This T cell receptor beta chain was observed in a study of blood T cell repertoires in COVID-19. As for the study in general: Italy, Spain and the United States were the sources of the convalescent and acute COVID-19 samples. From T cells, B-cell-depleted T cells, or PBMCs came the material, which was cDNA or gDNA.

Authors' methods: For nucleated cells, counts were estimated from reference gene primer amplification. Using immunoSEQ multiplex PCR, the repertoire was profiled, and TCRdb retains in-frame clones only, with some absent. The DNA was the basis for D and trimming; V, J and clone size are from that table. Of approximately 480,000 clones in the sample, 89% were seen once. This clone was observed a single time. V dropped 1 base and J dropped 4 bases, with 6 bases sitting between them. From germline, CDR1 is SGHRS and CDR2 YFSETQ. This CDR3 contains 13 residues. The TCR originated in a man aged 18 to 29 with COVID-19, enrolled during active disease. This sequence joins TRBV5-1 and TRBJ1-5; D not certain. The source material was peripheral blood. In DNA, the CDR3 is TGCGCCAGCAGCTTGTGGCCAAATCAGCCCCAGCATTTT. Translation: CASSLWPNQPQHF.